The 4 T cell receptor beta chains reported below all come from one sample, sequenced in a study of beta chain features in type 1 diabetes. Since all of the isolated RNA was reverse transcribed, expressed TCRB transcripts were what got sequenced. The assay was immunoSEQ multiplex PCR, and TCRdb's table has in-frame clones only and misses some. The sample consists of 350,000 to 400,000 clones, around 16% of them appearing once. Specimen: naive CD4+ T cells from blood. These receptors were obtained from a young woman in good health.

CDR3 coding DNA: TGTGCCAGCAGTTTAGGCGGGAGGGCCGGTGAGACCCAGTACTTC. Its translation is CASSLGGRAGETQYF. V is TRBV27 and J is TRBJ2-5, with 9 nucleotides matching TRBD2. V lost 2 bases to trimming and J lost 5 bases; unmatched junction nucleotides: 6. The CDR3 length is 15 residues. CDR1 and CDR2 (germline): MNHEY, SMNVEV (reference sequence).

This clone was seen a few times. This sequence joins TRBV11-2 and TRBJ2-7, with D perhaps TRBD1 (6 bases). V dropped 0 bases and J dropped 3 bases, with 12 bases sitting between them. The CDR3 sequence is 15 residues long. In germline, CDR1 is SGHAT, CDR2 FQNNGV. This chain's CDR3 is CASSLDWQGNYEQYF. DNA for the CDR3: TGTGCCAGCAGCTTAGACTGGCAGGGGAACTACGAGCAGTACTTC.

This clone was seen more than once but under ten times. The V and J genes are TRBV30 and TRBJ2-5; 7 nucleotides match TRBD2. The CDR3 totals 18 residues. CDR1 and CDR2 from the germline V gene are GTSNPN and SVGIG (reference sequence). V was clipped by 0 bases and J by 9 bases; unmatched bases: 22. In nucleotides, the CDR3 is TGTGCCTGGAGTGTACTAATTTTACGACTAGCCGGCAATGACTCCCAGTACTTC. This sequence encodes CAWSVLILRLAGNDSQYF.

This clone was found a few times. The CDR3 coding sequence is TGTGCCAGCAGCTCAGGACAGACACGGGCCTATGGCTACACCTTC. Protein sequence: CASSSGQTRAYGYTF. This chain uses TRBV7-2 with TRBJ1-2; D is possibly TRBD1 (6 bases). CDR3 length: 15 residues. The germline V and J ends were trimmed by 4 bases and 4 bases, with 16 bases remaining between them. CDR1 and CDR2 (germline): SGHTA, FQGNSA.